This TCR beta chain was identified in a study of spatial heterogeneity in lung cancer. Study overall: More than eight raw reads, on average, carried each unique TCR and UMI combination. Findings of the study overall: Compared with follow-up, resection was when ubiquitous expanded tumor TCRs appeared in blood more.

This CDR3 is 16 amino acids long. The germline gives CDR1 KGHSY, CDR2 FQNENV. The ends were cut back, 4 bases at V and 1 base at J, with 14 bases in the middle. TCRdb re-analysed the 5' RACE reads in MiXCR, keeping a single row per CDR3 protein. The sample contains approximately 44,000 distinct CDR3 sequences, about an eighth of which appear only once. Concerning this clonotype: Antigen specificity is unknown.

The time point here: sample taken at primary tumor resection. The donors comprised about 70 untreated early-stage non-small cell lung cancer patients. Source: PBMCs, taken at surgery. This rearrangement joins TRBV16 to TRBJ1-3; no clear D gene. The clonotype was recovered from a male donor with early-stage non-small cell lung cancer. The CDR3 region has the DNA TGTGCCAGCAGCCCTTCCCTTCAGACTTCTGGAAACACCATATATTTT. Translated, it gives CASSPSLQTSGNTIYF.